This entry concerns a single T cell receptor beta chain. This clone's antigen is unknown. Base qualities are not at hand, and no much larger clone is one base apart. TCRdb names Illumina HiSeq 2500 as the instrument used. Quantitative 5'-RACE with molecular barcodes was used to prepare TCR beta libraries. As for how the authors treated the data: A new computational method, built on a probabilistic model of VDJ rearrangement, was used to identify disease-linked TCR variants. TCRdb trimmed public reads at Q25 via fastp, called clones via MiXCR and kept in-frame beta chains. Rows are combined by CDR3 protein, so each entry shows the most common genes and DNA. TCRdb, not the original authors, processed these V and J calls. This sample holds about 800,000 distinct CDR3 sequences; roughly 10% were observed only once. Of the sample, approximately 0.46% falls within the top ten clones. V is cut by 0 bases and J by 1 base, and the space between the germline ends is 7 bases. The CDR3 numbers 15 residues from cysteine through phenylalanine. Only the CDR3 DNA stays, 45 bases, in frame from base 1. CDR1 SGDLS and CDR2 YYNGEE were looked up in the germline V gene.

The data derive from a study of CD8 T cells in ankylosing spondylitis (TCRdb year 2017). Notes on the research overall: T cell receptor beta repertoires were profiled in healthy donors and ankylosing spondylitis patients so that disease-linked TCR variants could be found. The full study cohort comprised about 25 ankylosing spondylitis patients and 85 to 120 healthy donors. Peripheral blood was sampled, and synovial fluid was additionally collected from ankylosing spondylitis patients. Overall study results and their limits: Some motif variants were previously reported in synovial fluid and blood of reactive arthritis patients, suggesting common disease-initiation mechanisms. Blood from ankylosing spondylitis patients appeared to be characterized by a TCR beta motif composed of about eight highly homologous amino acid variants. The disease-linked clones had a CD8+ phenotype and were found at relatively low frequencies in peripheral blood. The disease-linked clones were reported as significantly enriched in matched synovial fluid samples from ankylosing spondylitis patients.

The V gene is TRBV9 and the J gene is TRBJ2-2, with the D gene not confidently named. The source is a male donor with ankylosing spondylitis. Material: blood, either unsorted or a sorted T cell fraction (not recorded which). The CDR3 is CASSVEVGNTGELFF. The bases read TGTGCCAGCAGCGTAGAAGTTGGGAACACCGGGGAGCTGTTTTTT.